This entry concerns a single T cell receptor beta chain. The junction shows a germline mismatch at one end, possibly a read error. The second PCR ran roughly 6 to 11 cycles with a sample-barcoded 5' primer and J-beta primers. TCRdb fed the 5' RACE reads into MiXCR, producing one record per CDR3 protein. In the table there are 650,000 to 1,000,000 distinct CDR3 sequences, roughly 35% of which are singletons. This sample is drawn from a study of blood T cells in healthy people across ages. The CDR3 totals 19 residues. Germline CDR1 SGHRS, CDR2 YFSETQ. This TCR was recovered from a man between 18 and 35 years old in good health. The chain employs TRBV5-1 and TRBJ2-6, with a possible D match to TRBD1 (6 bases). Sequenced sample: blood. The CDR3 DNA is TGCGCCAGCAGCTTACAGGCCCAGGGGAGCCTCTCTGGGGCCAACGTCCCGACTTTC. Protein sequence: CASSLQAQGSLSGANVPTF.